This TCR beta chain was recovered during a study of OX40 agonist ivuxolimab in advanced cancers. Overall study: Of the participants, under 50% had some prior anti-PD-1, anti-PD-L1 or anti-CTLA-4 therapy, which was allowed. Partial response was recorded in three patients: one hepatocellular carcinoma and two cutaneous melanoma cases.

Study-wide results and limits: On average, CD8+ T cells showed a greater number of expanded clones than CD4+.

Generated by immunoSEQ multiplex PCR, the TCRdb table keeps only in-frame clones and is missing some. Altogether more than 55,000 clones are present, around 85% being singletons, with the ten largest covering roughly 6%. Comment on this clone: Its antigen is unidentified.

Germline loops: CDR1 GTSNPN, CDR2 SVGIG (reference sequence). V was clipped by 2 bases and J by 1 base; unmatched bases: 3. The CDR3 contains 15 residues. The specimen comprised CD4+ or CD8+ T cells sorted from blood, sampled in a trial of the OX40 agonist ivuxolimab. The genes are TRBV30 and TRBJ2-5; 11 positions agree with TRBD1. This TCR was recovered from an adult with an advanced solid tumor such as melanoma, head and neck, liver or kidney cancer. For the CDR3, the DNA is TGTGCCTGGAGTACCGGGACAGGGGGCCAAGAGACCCAGTACTTC. Protein sequence: CAWSTGTGGQETQYF.